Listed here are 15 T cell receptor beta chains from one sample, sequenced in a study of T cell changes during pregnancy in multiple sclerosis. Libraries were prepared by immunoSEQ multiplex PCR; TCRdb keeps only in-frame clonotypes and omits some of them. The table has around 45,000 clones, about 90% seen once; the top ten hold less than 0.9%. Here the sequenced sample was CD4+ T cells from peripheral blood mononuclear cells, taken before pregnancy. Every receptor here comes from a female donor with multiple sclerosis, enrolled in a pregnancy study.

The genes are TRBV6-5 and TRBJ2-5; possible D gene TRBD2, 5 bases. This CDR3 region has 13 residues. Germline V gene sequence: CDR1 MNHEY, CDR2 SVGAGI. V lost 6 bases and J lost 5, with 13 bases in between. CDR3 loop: CASSPSGGETQYF. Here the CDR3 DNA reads TGTGCCAGCAGCCCGTCGGGCGGGGAGACCCAGTACTTC.

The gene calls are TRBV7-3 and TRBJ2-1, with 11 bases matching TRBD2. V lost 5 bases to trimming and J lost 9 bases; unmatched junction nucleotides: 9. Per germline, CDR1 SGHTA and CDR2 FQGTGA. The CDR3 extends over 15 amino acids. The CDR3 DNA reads TGTGCCAGCAGCCCTAGCGGGGGGACCTACGGTGAGCAGTTCTTC. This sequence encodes CASSPSGGTYGEQFF.

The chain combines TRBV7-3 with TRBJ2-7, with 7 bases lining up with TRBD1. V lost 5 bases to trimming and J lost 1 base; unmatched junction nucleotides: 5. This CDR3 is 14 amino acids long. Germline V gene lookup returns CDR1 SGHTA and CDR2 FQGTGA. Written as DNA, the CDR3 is TGTGCCAGCAGCCTCGACAGGGTTTCCTACGAGCAGTACTTC. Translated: CASSLDRVSYEQYF.

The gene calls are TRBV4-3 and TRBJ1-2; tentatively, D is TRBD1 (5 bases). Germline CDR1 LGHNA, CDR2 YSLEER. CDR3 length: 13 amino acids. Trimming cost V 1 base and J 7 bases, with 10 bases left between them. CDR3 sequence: CASSQARGGGYTF. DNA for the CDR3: TGCGCCAGCAGCCAAGCCCGGGGGGGTGGCTACACCTTC.

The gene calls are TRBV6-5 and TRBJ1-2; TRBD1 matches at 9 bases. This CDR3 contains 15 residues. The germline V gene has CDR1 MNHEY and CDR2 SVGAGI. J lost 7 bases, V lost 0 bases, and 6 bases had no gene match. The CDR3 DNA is TGTGCCAGCAGTTACTCAACAGGGGGCGAGAGTGGCTACACCTTC. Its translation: CASSYSTGGESGYTF.

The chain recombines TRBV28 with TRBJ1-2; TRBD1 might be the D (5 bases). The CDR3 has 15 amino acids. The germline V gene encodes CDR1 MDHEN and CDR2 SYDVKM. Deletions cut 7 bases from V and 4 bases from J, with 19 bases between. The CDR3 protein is CASTWGGTSPYGYTF. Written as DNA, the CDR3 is TGTGCCAGCACCTGGGGCGGAACCTCCCCCTATGGCTACACCTTC.

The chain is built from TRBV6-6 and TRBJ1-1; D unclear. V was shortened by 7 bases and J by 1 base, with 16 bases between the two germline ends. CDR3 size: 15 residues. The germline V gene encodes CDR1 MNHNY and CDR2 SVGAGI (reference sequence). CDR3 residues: CASNPGRRANTEAFF. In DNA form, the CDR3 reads TGTGCCAGCAACCCAGGACGGAGGGCGAACACTGAAGCTTTCTTT.

The CDR3 here is CASSPTDRGRVNTEAFF. The CDR3 region has the DNA TGCGCCAGCAGCCCAACGGACAGGGGCAGGGTGAACACTGAAGCTTTCTTT. The chain carries TRBV5-1 and TRBJ1-1, with 9 nucleotides matching TRBD1. CDR3 size: 17 residues. Germline V gene sequence: CDR1 SGHRS, CDR2 YFSETQ. V trimming: 4 bases; J trimming: 0 bases; junction bases outside the gene matches: 10.

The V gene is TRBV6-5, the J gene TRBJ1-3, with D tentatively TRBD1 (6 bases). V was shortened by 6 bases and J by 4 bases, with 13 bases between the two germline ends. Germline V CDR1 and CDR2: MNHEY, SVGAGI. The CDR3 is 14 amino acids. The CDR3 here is CASSPGTTGNTIYF. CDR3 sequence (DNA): TGTGCCAGCAGCCCAGGGACAACCGGAAACACCATATATTTT.

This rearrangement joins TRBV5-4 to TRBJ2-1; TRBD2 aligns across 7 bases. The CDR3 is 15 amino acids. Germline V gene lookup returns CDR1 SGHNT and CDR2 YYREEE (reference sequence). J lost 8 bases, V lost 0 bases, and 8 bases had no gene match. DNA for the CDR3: TGTGCCAGCAGCTTGGAGGGACTAAGGAGCTATGAGCAGTTCTTC. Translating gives CASSLEGLRSYEQFF.

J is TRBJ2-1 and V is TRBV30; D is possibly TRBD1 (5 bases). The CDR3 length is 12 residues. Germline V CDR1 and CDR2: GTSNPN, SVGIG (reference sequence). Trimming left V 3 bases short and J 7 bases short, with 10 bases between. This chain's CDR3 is CAWRLRGNEQFF. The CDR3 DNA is TGTGCCTGGAGGCTAAGGGGTAATGAGCAGTTCTTC. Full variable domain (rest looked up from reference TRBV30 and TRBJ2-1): SQTIHQWPATLVQPVGSPLSLECTVEGTSNPNLYWYRQAAGRGLQLLFYSVGIGQISSEVPQNLSASRPQDRQFILSSKKLLLSDSGFYLCAWRLRGNEQFFGPGTRLTVL.

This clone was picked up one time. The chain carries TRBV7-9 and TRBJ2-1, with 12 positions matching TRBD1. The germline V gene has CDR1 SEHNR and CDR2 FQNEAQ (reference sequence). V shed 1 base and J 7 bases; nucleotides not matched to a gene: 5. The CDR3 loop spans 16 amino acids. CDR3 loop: CASSLGDRGPGNEQFF. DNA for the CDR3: TGTGCCAGCAGCTTAGGGGACAGGGGGCCTGGAAATGAGCAGTTCTTC.

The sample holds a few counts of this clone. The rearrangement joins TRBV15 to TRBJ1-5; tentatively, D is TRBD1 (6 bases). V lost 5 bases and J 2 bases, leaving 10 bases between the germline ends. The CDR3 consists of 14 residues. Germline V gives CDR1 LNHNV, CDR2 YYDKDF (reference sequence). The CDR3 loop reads CATSLPGGNQPQHF. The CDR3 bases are TGTGCCACCAGCCTCCCAGGGGGCAATCAGCCCCAGCATTTT.

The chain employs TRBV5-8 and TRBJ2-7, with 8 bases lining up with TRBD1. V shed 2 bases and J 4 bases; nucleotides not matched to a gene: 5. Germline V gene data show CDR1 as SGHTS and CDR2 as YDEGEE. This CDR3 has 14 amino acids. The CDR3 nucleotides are TGTGCCAGCAGCTTCAGGGGGCGAGGATACGAGCAGTACTTC. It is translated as CASSFRGRGYEQYF.

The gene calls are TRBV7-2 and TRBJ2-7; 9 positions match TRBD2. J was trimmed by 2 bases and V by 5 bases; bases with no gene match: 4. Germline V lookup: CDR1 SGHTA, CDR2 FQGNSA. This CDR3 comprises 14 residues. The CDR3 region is CASSPQRGAYEQYF. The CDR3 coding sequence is TGTGCCAGCAGCCCCCAGCGGGGGGCCTACGAGCAGTACTTC.